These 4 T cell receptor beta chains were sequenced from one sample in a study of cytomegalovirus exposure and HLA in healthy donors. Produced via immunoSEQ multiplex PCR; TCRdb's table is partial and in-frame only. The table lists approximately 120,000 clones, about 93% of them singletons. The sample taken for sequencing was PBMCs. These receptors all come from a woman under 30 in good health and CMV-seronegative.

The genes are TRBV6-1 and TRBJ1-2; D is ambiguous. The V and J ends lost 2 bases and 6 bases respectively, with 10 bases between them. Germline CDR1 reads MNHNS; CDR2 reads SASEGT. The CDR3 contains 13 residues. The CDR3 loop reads CASSESREDGYTF. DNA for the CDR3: TGTGCCAGCAGTGAATCTCGGGAGGATGGCTACACCTTC.

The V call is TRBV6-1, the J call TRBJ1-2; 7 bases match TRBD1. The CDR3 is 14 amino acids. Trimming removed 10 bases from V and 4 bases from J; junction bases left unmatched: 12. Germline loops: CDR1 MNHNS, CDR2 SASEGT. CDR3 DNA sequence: TGTGCCACGCTCGACAGGGATCGTGGCTATGGCTACACCTTC. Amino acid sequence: CATLDRDRGYGYTF.

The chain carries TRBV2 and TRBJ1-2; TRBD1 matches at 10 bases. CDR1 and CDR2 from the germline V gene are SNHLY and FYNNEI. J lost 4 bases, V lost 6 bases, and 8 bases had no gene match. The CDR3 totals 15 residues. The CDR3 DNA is TGTGCCAGCAGCGCCCCCTGGACAGGGGGCTATGGCTACACCTTC. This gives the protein CASSAPWTGGYGYTF. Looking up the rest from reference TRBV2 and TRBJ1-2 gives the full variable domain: EPEVTQTPSHQVTQMGQEVILRCVPISNHLYFYWYRQILGQKVEFLVSFYNNEISEKSEIFDDQFSVERPDGSNFTLKIRSTKLEDSAMYFCASSAPWTGGYGYTFGSGTRLTVV.

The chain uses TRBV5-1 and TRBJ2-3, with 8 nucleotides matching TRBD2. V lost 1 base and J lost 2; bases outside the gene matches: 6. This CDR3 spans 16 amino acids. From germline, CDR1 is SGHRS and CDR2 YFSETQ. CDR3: CASSLIAGSLTDTQYF. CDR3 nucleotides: TGCGCCAGCAGCTTGATAGCGGGGTCCCTCACAGATACGCAGTATTTT.